This entry lists 27 T cell receptor beta chains sequenced from one sample in a study of a mutant IDH1 vaccine in newly diagnosed glioma. The antigens these receptors bind are not known. Time point described: week 23, last vaccination. One vaccine dose held 300 ug of mutant IDH1 20-mer peptide and came with topical imiquimod. Sequenced by immunoSEQ multiplex PCR; TCRdb stores in-frame clones only, minus some. The data hold around 56,000 clones, with around 80% observed a single time. This specimen consisted of PBMCs, obtained from a glioma patient whose treatment included an IDH1 peptide vaccine. These receptors were obtained from a woman between 40 and 55 years old with glioma. Some clones in this sample may be carry-over from other donors' samples.

V and J are TRBV29-1 and TRBJ2-5, with D possibly being TRBD1 (6 bases). In germline, CDR1 is SQVTM, CDR2 ANQGSEA. The CDR3 length is 12 residues. V lost 0 bases and J 6 bases, leaving 8 bases between the germline ends. CDR3 in amino acids: CSVEDRGKTQYF. CDR3 bases: TGCAGCGTTGAAGACAGGGGTAAGACCCAGTACTTC.

The rearrangement links TRBV27 to TRBJ2-7; the match to TRBD1 covers 9 bases. Germline CDR1 MNHEY, CDR2 SMNVEV (reference sequence). The CDR3 runs 15 residues. J lost 2 bases, V lost 5 bases, and 7 bases had no gene match. CDR3 amino acids: CASSSETGGAYEQYF. The CDR3 nucleotides read TGTGCCAGCAGTAGCGAGACAGGGGGAGCCTACGAGCAGTACTTC.

The rearrangement uses TRBV7-9 and TRBJ2-5; TRBD2 might be the D (6 bases). The CDR3 covers 14 residues. Trimming removed 2 bases from V and 4 bases from J, with 11 bases in between. Per germline, CDR1 SEHNR and CDR2 FQNEAQ (reference sequence). CDR3 amino acids: CASSLSSGGETQYF. The DNA for the CDR3 is TGTGCCAGCAGCTTATCATCCGGGGGAGAGACCCAGTACTTC.

The J gene is TRBJ2-3, the V gene TRBV30; 9 bases fit TRBD2. There are 14 residues in the CDR3. Trimming removed 1 base from V and 6 bases from J; junction bases left unmatched: 5. Germline V gene data show CDR1 as GTSNPN and CDR2 as SVGIG (reference sequence). CDR3: CAWSAGGRGDTQYF. For the CDR3, the DNA is TGTGCCTGGAGTGCGGGCGGGAGGGGGGATACGCAGTATTTT.

V is TRBV13 and J is TRBJ1-1; D uncertain. This CDR3 has 9 residues. CDR1 is PRHDT, CDR2 FYEKMQ, per germline (reference sequence). The germline V and J ends were trimmed by 11 bases and 1 base, with 2 bases remaining between them. The DNA of the CDR3 is TGTGCCCCGAACACTGAAGCTTTCTTT. This codes for CAPNTEAFF. The full variable domain, with the rest looked up from reference TRBV13 and TRBJ1-1, is AAGVIQSPRHLIKEKRETATLKCYPIPRHDTVYWYQQGPGQDPQFLISFYEKMQSDKGSIPDRFSAQQFSDYHSELNMSSLELGDSALYFCAPNTEAFFGQGTRLTVV.

The rearrangement uses TRBV9 and TRBJ1-4; 10 bases line up with TRBD1. The J segment lost 4 bases and the V segment lost 0 bases, leaving 3 bases of the junction unmatched. CDR3 size: 16 residues. The V gene's germline CDR1 is SGDLS and CDR2 YYNGEE. DNA of the CDR3: TGTGCCAGCAGCGTAGCGGGACAGGGGAATAATGAAAAACTGTTTTTT. This codes for CASSVAGQGNNEKLFF.

This clone was counted once. J is TRBJ2-7 and V is TRBV6-5; D may correspond to TRBD1 or TRBD2 (7 bases each). Trimming left V 4 bases short and J 4 bases short, with 20 bases between. Per germline, CDR1 MNHEY and CDR2 SVGAGI. This CDR3 has 16 residues. The CDR3, as DNA: TGTGCCAGCAGTTTTACGACAGGGAGGGGACTTTACGAGCAGTACTTC. This gives the protein CASSFTTGRGLYEQYF.

The chain combines TRBV5-1 with TRBJ1-1; D gene ambiguous. Germline CDR1 SGHRS, CDR2 YFSETQ. The CDR3 spans 14 residues. V gave up 2 bases and J gave up 1 base, with 9 bases separating them. CDR3 sequence (DNA): TGCGCCAGCAGCTTCAGGACCCCGAACACTGAAGCTTTCTTT. Protein: CASSFRTPNTEAFF.

The chain employs TRBV9 and TRBJ1-1; D might be TRBD1 (5 bases). The V end was cut by 4 bases, the J end by 6 bases, with 16 bases between. This CDR3 region has 14 residues. The germline V gene has CDR1 SGDLS and CDR2 YYNGEE. As DNA, the CDR3 is TGTGCCAGCAGCCCGGGACCCTACTGGGCTGAAGCTTTCTTT. It translates to CASSPGPYWAEAFF.

This chain connects TRBV19 to TRBJ1-4, with D perhaps matching TRBD1 (5 bases). The CDR3 is made up of 14 amino acids. V gave up 4 bases and J gave up 4 bases, with 10 bases separating them. Looked up from germline, CDR1 is LNHDA and CDR2 is SQIVND (reference sequence). CDR3: CASSTGIRNEKLFF. The CDR3 nucleotides are TGTGCCAGTAGTACAGGGATACGTAATGAAAAACTGTTTTTT.

The chain is built from TRBV11-2 and TRBJ2-7, with TRBD1 identical over 8 bases. Looked up from germline, CDR1 is SGHAT and CDR2 is FQNNGV. Losses at the gene ends were 3 bases for V and 5 bases for J; bases not matched to a gene: 12. The CDR3 runs to 16 residues. The CDR3: CASSLSVRGLRDEQYF. Written as DNA, the CDR3 is TGTGCCAGCAGCTTGAGTGTCAGGGGGCTTAGAGACGAGCAGTACTTC. The entire variable domain, with the rest obtained from reference TRBV11-2 and TRBJ2-7, is as follows: EAGVAQSPRYKIIEKRQSVAFWCNPISGHATLYWYQQILGQGPKLLIQFQNNGVVDDSQLPKDRFSAERLKGVDSTLKIQPAKLEDSAVYLCASSLSVRGLRDEQYFGPGTRLTVT.

The chain links TRBV27 to TRBJ1-6, with 11 bases aligning to TRBD1. The length of the CDR3 is 15 residues. The germline V gene has CDR1 MNHEY and CDR2 SMNVEV (reference sequence). V lost 4 bases to trimming and J lost 9 bases; unmatched junction nucleotides: 5. The CDR3 region is CASSSGQGAFSPLHF. Written as DNA, the CDR3 is TGTGCCAGCAGTTCCGGACAGGGGGCGTTTTCACCCCTCCACTTT.

The V call is TRBV7-2, the J call TRBJ2-7; 9 nucleotides agree with TRBD2. CDR3 size: 15 residues. V shed 4 bases, J shed 6 bases, and the junction held 10 bases outside the gene matches. CDR1 is SGHTA and CDR2 is FQGNSA in the germline V gene. The CDR3 DNA is TGTGCCAGCAGCTCCTCAGGAGCGGGGGGAGGCGAGCAGTACTTC. Translated: CASSSSGAGGGEQYF. The variable domain in full, with the rest retrieved from reference TRBV7-2 and TRBJ2-7, is GAGVSQSPSNKVTEKGKDVELRCDPISGHTALYWYRQSLGQGLEFLIYFQGNSAPDKSGLPSDRFSAERTGGSVSTLTIQRTQQEDSAVYLCASSSSGAGGGEQYFGPGTRLTVT.

The DNA of the CDR3 is TGTGCCAGCAGCTTAGCCCGAACAGGGAAGGACCTCTATGGCTACACCTTC. It encodes CASSLARTGKDLYGYTF. The genes are TRBV7-2 and TRBJ1-2, with a weak D call TRBD1 (6 bases). This CDR3 spans 17 amino acids. V was pared by 0 bases and J by 4 bases, with 18 bases between. In germline, CDR1 is SGHTA, CDR2 FQGNSA.

V gene TRBV5-6 combines with J gene TRBJ2-1; a possible D gene is TRBD2 (5 bases). Germline V gene lookup returns CDR1 SGHDT and CDR2 YYEEEE. Trimming left V 6 bases short and J 2 bases short, with 18 bases between. The length of the CDR3 is 16 residues. CDR3 sequence: CASNGEMGLTYNEQFF. The CDR3, as DNA: TGTGCCAGCAACGGGGAAATGGGGTTAACCTACAATGAGCAGTTCTTC.

The genes are TRBV5-6 and TRBJ2-1, with TRBD1 matching over 9 bases. Germline CDR1 is SGHDT and CDR2 is YYEEEE. The CDR3 consists of 15 residues. The ends lost 3 bases at V and 3 bases at J; junction bases unmatched: 4. CDR3 in amino acids: CASSSTGQGYNEQFF. The CDR3 DNA follows: TGTGCCAGCAGCTCCACGGGACAGGGCTACAATGAGCAGTTCTTC.

Here the CDR3 reads CASTLLYGNYGYTF. DNA for the CDR3: TGTGCCAGCACCCTATTGTACGGAAACTATGGCTACACCTTC. The chain employs TRBV28 and TRBJ1-2; D unresolved. This CDR3 contains 14 residues. Germline values: CDR1 MDHEN, CDR2 SYDVKM. Trimming took 7 bases from V and 2 from J, leaving 14 bases between them.

The V and J genes are TRBV6-5 and TRBJ1-6, with TRBD1 identical over 7 bases. The CDR3 is made up of 14 amino acids. Germline V gene sequence: CDR1 MNHEY, CDR2 SVGAGI. After removal of 6 bases from V and 4 bases from J, the junction contained 3 bases not matched to a gene. CDR3 DNA: TGTGCCAGCAGCCGGACAGGTTATAATTCACCCCTCCACTTT. Translated: CASSRTGYNSPLHF.

The chain combines TRBV27 with TRBJ1-1; 7 bases are shared with TRBD1. V trimming: 5 bases; J trimming: 2 bases; junction bases outside the gene matches: 8. CDR1 and CDR2 from the germline V gene are MNHEY and SMNVEV (reference sequence). The CDR3 length is 15 residues. The CDR3 loop reads CASSRYDRANTEAFF. The DNA for the CDR3 is TGTGCCAGCAGTCGATACGACAGGGCAAACACTGAAGCTTTCTTT.

The chain combines TRBV7-2 with TRBJ2-5; TRBD2 might be the D (6 bases). The CDR3 is made up of 15 amino acids. CDR1 is SGHTA and CDR2 is FQGNSA in the germline V gene. The V end was cut by 5 bases, the J end by 5 bases, with 18 bases between. The chain's CDR3 is CASSITGTPLETQYF. In DNA, the CDR3 is TGTGCCAGCAGCATAACCGGGACTCCTTTGGAGACCCAGTACTTC.

The rearrangement joins TRBV28 to TRBJ1-5; 7 bases agree with TRBD1. With 6 bases clipped from V and 5 bases from J, the junction kept 10 bases outside the gene matches. This CDR3 comprises 15 residues. Germline values: CDR1 MDHEN, CDR2 SYDVKM. CDR3 sequence (DNA): TGTGCCAGCAGCTCGGTCACAGGGGATCATCAGCCCCAGCATTTT. It encodes CASSSVTGDHQPQHF. Full variable domain (missing parts from reference TRBV28 and TRBJ1-5): DVKVTQSSRYLVKRTGEKVFLECVQDMDHENMFWYRQDPGLGLRLIYFSYDVKMKEKGDIPEGYSVSREKKERFSLILESASTNQTSMYLCASSSVTGDHQPQHFGDGTRLSIL.

This chain links TRBV30 with TRBJ1-6, with D hard to call. The CDR3 spans 15 residues. Germline values: CDR1 GTSNPN, CDR2 SVGIG (reference sequence). Trimming removed 0 bases at V and 9 bases at J, with 15 bases between. This chain's CDR3 is CAWSVSRQRLSPLHF. The CDR3 region has the DNA TGTGCCTGGAGTGTATCACGCCAGCGCCTTTCACCCCTCCACTTT.

This sequence joins TRBV7-9 and TRBJ2-7; 15 positions match TRBD2. The CDR3 is made up of 16 amino acids. V gave up 5 bases and J gave up 4 bases; unmatched junction bases: 6. Germline V gene data show CDR1 as SEHNR and CDR2 as FQNEAQ (reference sequence). In DNA, the CDR3 is TGTGCCAGCAGCCACCGGACTAGCGGGGGGGAGTACGAGCAGTACTTC. This translates into CASSHRTSGGEYEQYF.

V gene TRBV7-9 combines with J gene TRBJ2-1, with 10 bases matching TRBD2. The V segment lost 5 bases and the J segment 2 bases; nucleotides outside the gene matches: 3. CDR3 length: 15 amino acids. The V gene's germline CDR1 is SEHNR and CDR2 FQNEAQ (reference sequence). The chain's CDR3 is CASSQRGGAYNEQFF. CDR3 nucleotide sequence: TGTGCCAGCAGCCAGCGGGGGGGGGCCTACAATGAGCAGTTCTTC.

The chain has TRBV11-2 and TRBJ1-2; no clear D gene. The CDR3 is 13 residues long. V lost 5 bases to trimming and J lost 12 bases, with 19 bases between them. Germline V gene sequence: CDR1 SGHAT, CDR2 FQNNGV. The CDR3 nucleotides are TGTGCCAGCAGCCCACCCCCCTTCCAATCCCACACCTTC. It yields the protein CASSPPPFQSHTF.

This clone was picked up a small number of times. The CDR3 is CASSQDGATQYF. The CDR3 DNA is TGCGCCAGCAGCCAAGATGGCGCGACCCAGTACTTC. V is TRBV4-1 and J is TRBJ2-5; D remains unclear. The CDR3 runs to 12 residues. V lost 0 bases and J lost 7, with 6 bases in between. Germline V gives CDR1 MGHRA, CDR2 YSYEKL.

The chain combines TRBV7-8 with TRBJ2-3; 9 bases are a match to TRBD2. The CDR3 consists of 16 residues. Trimming removed 5 bases from V and 4 bases from J; junction bases left unmatched: 10. Germline CDR1 and CDR2: SGHVS and FQNEAQ. The CDR3 coding sequence is TGTGCCAGCAGCCTCGGGCGGGGGGGCCGTGCAGATACGCAGTATTTT. Translated: CASSLGRGGRADTQYF. Complete variable domain (other parts from reference TRBV7-8 and TRBJ2-3): GAGVSQSPRYKVAKRGQDVALRCDPISGHVSLFWYQQALGQGPEFLTYFQNEAQLDKSGLPSDRFFAERPEGSVSTLKIQRTQQEDSAVYLCASSLGRGGRADTQYFGPGTRLTVL.